Listed here is a single T cell receptor beta chain. Its antigen is not known. The authors split each subset's genomic DNA evenly across several immunoSEQ plates. Some clones are missing from TCRdb's copy, which holds only in-frame ones; the method was immunoSEQ multiplex PCR. The sample yields about 120,000 clones, approximately 70% seen once. With 11 bases removed from V and 9 bases from J, the gap between germline ends came to 14 bases. This CDR3 comprises 11 residues. CDR1 SEHNR and CDR2 FQNEAQ come from the germline V gene (reference sequence). This record belongs to a study of shared clonotypes between healthy human individuals. Across the whole study: Per-donor plates numbered three CD4 naive, three CD4 memory, two CD8 naive and one CD8 memory. Study conclusions and caveats: Roughly 5.3% of naive CD4 clonotypes were common to a handful of donors.

Participating donors were healthy, HIV-negative adults free of recent acute infections or vaccinations. V usage is TRBV7-9 and J usage is TRBJ2-4; no reliable D call. The sample taken for sequencing was memory CD8+ T cells sorted from blood. Subset defined: CD45RO+ cells pooled with CCR7-negative TemRA cells. The sequence derives from a woman aged 25 to 45 in good health. DNA for the CDR3: TGTGCCGGCTCCTCGGTCGGCATTCAGTACTTC. Its protein product is CAGSSVGIQYF.